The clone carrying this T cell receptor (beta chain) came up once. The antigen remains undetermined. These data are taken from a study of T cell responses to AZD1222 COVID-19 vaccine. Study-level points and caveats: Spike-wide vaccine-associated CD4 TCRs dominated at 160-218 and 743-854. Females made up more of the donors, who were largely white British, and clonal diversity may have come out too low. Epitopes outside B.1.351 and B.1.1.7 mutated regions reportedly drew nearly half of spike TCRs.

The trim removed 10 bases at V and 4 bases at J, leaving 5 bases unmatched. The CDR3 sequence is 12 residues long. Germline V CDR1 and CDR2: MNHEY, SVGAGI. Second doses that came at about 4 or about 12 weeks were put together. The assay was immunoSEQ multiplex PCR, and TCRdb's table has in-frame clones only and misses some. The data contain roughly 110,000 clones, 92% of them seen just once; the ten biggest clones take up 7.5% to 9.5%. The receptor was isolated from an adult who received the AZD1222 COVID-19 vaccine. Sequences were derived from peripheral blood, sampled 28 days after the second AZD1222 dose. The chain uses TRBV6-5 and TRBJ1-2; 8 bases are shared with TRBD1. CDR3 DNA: TGTGCCATCCTGGACAGGGTCTATGGCTACACCTTC. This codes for CAILDRVYGYTF.